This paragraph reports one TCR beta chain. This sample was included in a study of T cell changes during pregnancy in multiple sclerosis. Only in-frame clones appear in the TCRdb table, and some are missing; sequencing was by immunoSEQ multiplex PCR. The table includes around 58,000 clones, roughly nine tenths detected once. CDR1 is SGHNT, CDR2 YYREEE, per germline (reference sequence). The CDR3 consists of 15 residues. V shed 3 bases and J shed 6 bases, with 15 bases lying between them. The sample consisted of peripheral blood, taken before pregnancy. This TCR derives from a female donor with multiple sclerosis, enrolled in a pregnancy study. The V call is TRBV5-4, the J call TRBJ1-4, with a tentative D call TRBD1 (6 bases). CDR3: CASSSGVVKDEKLFF. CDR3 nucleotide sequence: TGTGCCAGCAGCTCAGGGGTAGTAAAGGATGAAAAACTGTTTTTT.